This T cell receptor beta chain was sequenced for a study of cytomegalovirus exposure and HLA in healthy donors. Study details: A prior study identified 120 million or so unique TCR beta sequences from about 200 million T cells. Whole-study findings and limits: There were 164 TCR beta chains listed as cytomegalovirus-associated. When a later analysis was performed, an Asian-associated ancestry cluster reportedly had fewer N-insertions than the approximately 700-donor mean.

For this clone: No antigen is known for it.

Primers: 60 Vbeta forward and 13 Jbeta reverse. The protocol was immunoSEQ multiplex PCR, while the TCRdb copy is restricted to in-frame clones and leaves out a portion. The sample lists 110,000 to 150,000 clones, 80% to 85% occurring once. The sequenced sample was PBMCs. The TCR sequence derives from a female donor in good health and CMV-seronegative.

CDR3 amino acids: CASSIEGAKLETQYF. The CDR3 coding sequence is TGTGCCAGTAGTATCGAGGGGGCTAAGTTAGAGACCCAGTACTTC. The V and J genes are TRBV19 and TRBJ2-5, with 7 bases fitting TRBD1. This CDR3 contains 15 residues. V trimming: 3 bases; J trimming: 4 bases; junction bases outside the gene matches: 8. In germline, CDR1 is LNHDA, CDR2 SQIVND (reference sequence).